Each of the 5 T cell receptor beta chains below was sequenced from the same sample in a study of beta chain features in type 1 diabetes. As every portion of the isolated RNA was reverse transcribed, the sequencing read expressed TCRB transcripts. The table came from immunoSEQ multiplex PCR; TCRdb's copy has only in-frame clones and leaves some out. The data show roughly 230,000 clones, 9.5% to 13% seen once. These receptors' targets are unknown. The study's findings and limits: TCRB CDR3 length was moderately but significantly reduced in all four CD4+ subsets of Type 1 diabetes patients.

The sequenced sample consisted of naive CD4+ T cells from blood. These receptors all come from a man aged 25-45 years with type 1 diabetes.

This clone turned up a few times. The V gene is TRBV7-2, the J gene TRBJ2-5, with 8 bases fitting TRBD1. V was clipped by 4 bases and J by 4 bases; unmatched bases: 5. The CDR3 is 14 residues long. The germline V gene has CDR1 SGHTA and CDR2 FQGNSA. CDR3 protein: CASSSAGGVETQYF. The CDR3 region has the DNA TGTGCCAGCAGCTCCGCAGGGGGCGTAGAGACCCAGTACTTC.

This clone has ten or more counts. This rearrangement joins TRBV29-1 to TRBJ2-1, with 8 bases aligning to TRBD1. V shed 4 bases and J 8 bases; nucleotides not matched to a gene: 4. There are 12 residues in the CDR3. Germline V CDR1 and CDR2: SQVTM, ANQGSEA. The CDR3 spells CSVGQGSDEQFF. The CDR3 region has the DNA TGCAGCGTTGGACAGGGGAGCGATGAGCAGTTCTTC.

This clone was picked up a small number of times. This rearrangement joins TRBV25-1 to TRBJ1-1; weak D call: TRBD1 (5 bases). The CDR3 consists of 15 residues. From germline, CDR1 is MGHDK and CDR2 SYGVNS. V lost 6 bases to trimming and J lost 5 bases, with 19 bases between them. In nucleotides, the CDR3 is TGTGCCAGCAGCGACGTAACAGGTGCCGGGACTGAAGCTTTCTTT. Amino acids: CASSDVTGAGTEAFF.

This clone was seen more than once but under ten times. The chain combines TRBV7-6 with TRBJ2-7, with D possibly matching TRBD2 (5 bases). The CDR3 spans 14 residues. CDR1 is SGHVS, CDR2 FNYEAQ, per germline. V lost 6 bases and J lost 10, with 22 bases in between. The CDR3, as DNA: TGTGCCAGCAGTCCCGACGGAGGTAGCAGGAGCCAGTACTTC. Its translation: CASSPDGGSRSQYF.

This chain joins TRBV7-2 and TRBJ2-1, with a weak D call TRBD1 (6 bases). The CDR3 has 15 residues. With 2 bases removed from V and 5 bases from J, the gap between germline ends came to 13 bases. CDR1 SGHTA and CDR2 FQGNSA come from the germline V gene. DNA of the CDR3: TGTGCCAGCAGCTTAATGGGGGCCAACCACAATGAGCAGTTCTTC. This gives the protein CASSLMGANHNEQFF.